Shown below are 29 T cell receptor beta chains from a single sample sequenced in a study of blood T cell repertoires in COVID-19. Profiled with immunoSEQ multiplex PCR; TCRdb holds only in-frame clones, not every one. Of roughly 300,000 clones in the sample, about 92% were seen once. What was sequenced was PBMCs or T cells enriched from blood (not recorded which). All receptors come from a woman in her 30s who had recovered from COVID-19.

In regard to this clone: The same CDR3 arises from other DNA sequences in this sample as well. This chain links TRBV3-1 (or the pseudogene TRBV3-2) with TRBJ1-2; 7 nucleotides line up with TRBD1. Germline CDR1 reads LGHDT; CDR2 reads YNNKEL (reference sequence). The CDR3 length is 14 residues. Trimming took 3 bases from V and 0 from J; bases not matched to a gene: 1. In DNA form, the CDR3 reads TGTGCCAGCAGCCAGGGACAGACTAACTATGGCTACACCTTC. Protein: CASSQGQTNYGYTF.

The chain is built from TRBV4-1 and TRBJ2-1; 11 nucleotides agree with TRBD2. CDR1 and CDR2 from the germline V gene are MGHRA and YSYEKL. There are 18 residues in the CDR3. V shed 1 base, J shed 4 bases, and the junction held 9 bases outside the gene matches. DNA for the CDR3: TGCGCCAGCAGCCAAGGGTTGCTAGCGGGAGGTTTTTACAATGAGCAGTTCTTC. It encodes CASSQGLLAGGFYNEQFF.

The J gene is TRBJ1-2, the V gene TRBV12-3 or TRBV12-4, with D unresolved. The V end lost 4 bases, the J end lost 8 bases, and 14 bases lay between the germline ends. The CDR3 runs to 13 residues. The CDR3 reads CASSWSGWRGYTF. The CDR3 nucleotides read TGTGCCAGCAGTTGGTCCGGCTGGCGGGGCTACACCTTC.

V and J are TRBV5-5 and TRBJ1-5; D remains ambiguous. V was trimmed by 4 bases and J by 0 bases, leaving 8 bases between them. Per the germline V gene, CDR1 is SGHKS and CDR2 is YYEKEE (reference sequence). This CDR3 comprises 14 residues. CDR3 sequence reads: CASSEIYSNQPQHF. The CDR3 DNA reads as TGTGCCAGCAGCGAGATATATAGCAATCAGCCCCAGCATTTT.

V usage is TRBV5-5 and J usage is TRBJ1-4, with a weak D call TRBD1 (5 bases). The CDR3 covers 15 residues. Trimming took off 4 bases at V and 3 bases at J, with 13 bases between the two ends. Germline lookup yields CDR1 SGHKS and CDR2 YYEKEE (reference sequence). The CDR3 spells CASSVGGVSNEKLFF. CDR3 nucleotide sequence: TGTGCCAGCAGCGTTGGGGGGGTTTCTAATGAAAAACTGTTTTTT.

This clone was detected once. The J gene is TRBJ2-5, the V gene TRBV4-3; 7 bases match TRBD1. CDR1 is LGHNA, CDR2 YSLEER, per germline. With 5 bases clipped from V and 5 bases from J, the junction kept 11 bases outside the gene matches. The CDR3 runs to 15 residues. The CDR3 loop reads CASSKRGQSVETQYF. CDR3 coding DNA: TGCGCCAGCAGCAAGAGGGGGCAAAGTGTTGAGACCCAGTACTTC.

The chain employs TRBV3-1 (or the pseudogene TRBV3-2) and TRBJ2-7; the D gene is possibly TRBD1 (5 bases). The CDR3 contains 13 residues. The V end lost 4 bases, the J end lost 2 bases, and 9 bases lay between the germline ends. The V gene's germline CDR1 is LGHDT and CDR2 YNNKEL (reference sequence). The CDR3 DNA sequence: TGTGCCAGCAGCCTCGAAGGGGCCTACGAGCAGTACTTC. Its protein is CASSLEGAYEQYF.

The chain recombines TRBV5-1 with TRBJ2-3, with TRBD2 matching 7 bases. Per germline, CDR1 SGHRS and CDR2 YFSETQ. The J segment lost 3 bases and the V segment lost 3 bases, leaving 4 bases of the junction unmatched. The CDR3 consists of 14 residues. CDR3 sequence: CASSWAGATDTQYF. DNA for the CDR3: TGCGCCAGCAGCTGGGCGGGAGCGACAGATACGCAGTATTTT.

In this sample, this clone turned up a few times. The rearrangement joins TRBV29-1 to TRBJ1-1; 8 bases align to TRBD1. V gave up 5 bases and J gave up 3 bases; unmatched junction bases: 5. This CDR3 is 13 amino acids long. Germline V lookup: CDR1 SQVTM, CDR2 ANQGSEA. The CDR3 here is CSVKTGGDTEAFF. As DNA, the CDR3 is TGCAGCGTTAAAACAGGGGGGGACACTGAAGCTTTCTTT.

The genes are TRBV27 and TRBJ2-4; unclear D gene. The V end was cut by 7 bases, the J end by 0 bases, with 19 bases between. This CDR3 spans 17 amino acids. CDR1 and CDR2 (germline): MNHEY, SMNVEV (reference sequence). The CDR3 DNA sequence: TGTGCCAGCAAACCTATGAAGGAAACAGCAGCCAAAAACATTCAGTACTTC. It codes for CASKPMKETAAKNIQYF.

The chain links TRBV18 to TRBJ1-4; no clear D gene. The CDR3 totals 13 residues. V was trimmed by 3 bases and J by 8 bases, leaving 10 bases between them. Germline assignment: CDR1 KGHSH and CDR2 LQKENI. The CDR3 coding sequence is TGTGCCAGCTCACCTAGCGCTCAGGAAAAACTGTTTTTT. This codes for CASSPSAQEKLFF.

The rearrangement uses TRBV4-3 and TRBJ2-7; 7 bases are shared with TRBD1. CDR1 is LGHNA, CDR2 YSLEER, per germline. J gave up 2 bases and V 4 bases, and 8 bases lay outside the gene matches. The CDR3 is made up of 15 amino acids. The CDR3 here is CASSPGQAATYEQYF. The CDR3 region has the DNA TGCGCCAGCAGCCCTGGACAGGCCGCCACCTACGAGCAGTACTTC.

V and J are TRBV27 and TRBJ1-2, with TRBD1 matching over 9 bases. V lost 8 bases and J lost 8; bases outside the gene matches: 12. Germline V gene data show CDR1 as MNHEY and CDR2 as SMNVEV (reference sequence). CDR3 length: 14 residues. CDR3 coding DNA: TGTGCCAGCCACGGGACAGGGCCTTCGGGGGGCTACACCTTC. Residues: CASHGTGPSGGYTF.

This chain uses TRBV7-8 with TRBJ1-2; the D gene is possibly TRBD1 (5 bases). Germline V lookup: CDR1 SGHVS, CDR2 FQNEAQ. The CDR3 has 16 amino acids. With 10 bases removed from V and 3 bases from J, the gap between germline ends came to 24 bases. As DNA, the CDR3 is TGTGCCACCAAACCCTTCAGGGTACGGAGCGACTATGGCTACACCTTC. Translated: CATKPFRVRSDYGYTF. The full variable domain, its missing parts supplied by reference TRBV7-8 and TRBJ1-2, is GAGVSQSPRYKVAKRGQDVALRCDPISGHVSLFWYQQALGQGPEFLTYFQNEAQLDKSGLPSDRFFAERPEGSVSTLKIQRTQQEDSAVYLCATKPFRVRSDYGYTFGSGTRLTVV.

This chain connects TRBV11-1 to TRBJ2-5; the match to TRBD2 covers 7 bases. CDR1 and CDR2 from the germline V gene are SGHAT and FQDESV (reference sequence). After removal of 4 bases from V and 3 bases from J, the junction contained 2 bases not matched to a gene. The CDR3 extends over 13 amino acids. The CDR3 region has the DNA TGTGCCAGCAGCTGGAGCGGGGAAGAGACCCAGTACTTC. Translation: CASSWSGEETQYF.

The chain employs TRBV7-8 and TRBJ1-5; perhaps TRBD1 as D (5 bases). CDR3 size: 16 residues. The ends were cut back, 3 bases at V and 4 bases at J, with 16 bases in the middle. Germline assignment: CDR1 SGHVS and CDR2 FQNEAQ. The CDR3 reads CASSLQGRSINQPQHF. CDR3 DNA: TGTGCCAGCAGCTTGCAGGGCAGATCGATTAATCAGCCCCAGCATTTT.

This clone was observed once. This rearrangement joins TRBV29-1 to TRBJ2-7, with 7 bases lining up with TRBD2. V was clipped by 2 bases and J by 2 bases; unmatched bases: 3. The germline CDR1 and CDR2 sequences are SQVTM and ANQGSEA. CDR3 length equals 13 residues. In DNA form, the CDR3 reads TGCAGCGTTGAACTAGCGGCCGCCTACGAGCAGTACTTC. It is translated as CSVELAAAYEQYF.

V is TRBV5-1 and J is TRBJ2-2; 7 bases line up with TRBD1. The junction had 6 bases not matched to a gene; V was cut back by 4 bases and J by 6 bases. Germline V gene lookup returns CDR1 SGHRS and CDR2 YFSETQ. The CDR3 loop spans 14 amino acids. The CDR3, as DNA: TGCGCCAGCAGCGCCCACGGACAGGCCGGGGAGCTGTTTTTT. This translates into CASSAHGQAGELFF.

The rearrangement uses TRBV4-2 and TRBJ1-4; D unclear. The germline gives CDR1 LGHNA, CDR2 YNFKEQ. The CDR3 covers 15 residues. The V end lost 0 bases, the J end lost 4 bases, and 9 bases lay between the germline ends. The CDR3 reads CASSQEGQVNEKLFF. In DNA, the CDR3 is TGTGCCAGCAGCCAAGAAGGTCAGGTTAATGAAAAACTGTTTTTT.

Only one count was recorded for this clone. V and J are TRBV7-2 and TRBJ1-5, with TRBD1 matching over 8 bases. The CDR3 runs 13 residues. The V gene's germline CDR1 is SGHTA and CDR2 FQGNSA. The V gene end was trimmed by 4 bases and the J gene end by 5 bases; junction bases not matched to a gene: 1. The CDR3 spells CASSSRGHQPQHF. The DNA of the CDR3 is TGTGCCAGCAGCTCCAGGGGGCATCAGCCCCAGCATTTT.

Here the CDR3 DNA reads TGTGCCAGCAGGTTCTGGGGCCGAGGAGGAAACACCATATATTTT. Amino acid sequence: CASRFWGRGGNTIYF. The chain has TRBV28 and TRBJ1-3; perhaps TRBD1 as D (5 bases). Germline CDR1 MDHEN, CDR2 SYDVKM. Trimming left V 6 bases short and J 4 bases short, with 16 bases between. The CDR3 sequence is 15 residues long.

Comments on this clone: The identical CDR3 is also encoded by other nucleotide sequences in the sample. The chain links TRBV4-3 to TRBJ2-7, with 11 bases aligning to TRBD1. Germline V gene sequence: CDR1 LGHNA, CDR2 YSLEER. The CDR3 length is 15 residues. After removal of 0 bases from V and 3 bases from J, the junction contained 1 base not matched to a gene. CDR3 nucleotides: TGCGCCAGCAGCCAAGAGGGGACAGGGGGCTACGAGCAGTACTTC. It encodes CASSQEGTGGYEQYF.

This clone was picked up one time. In DNA, the CDR3 is TGTGCCAGCAGCCCGGGGACAGCCAGTTATAATTCACCCCTCCACTTT. Amino acid sequence: CASSPGTASYNSPLHF. The chain carries TRBV11-2 and TRBJ1-6, with 7 positions matching TRBD1. Unmatched junction bases numbered 8, after V lost 5 bases and J lost 4 bases. From germline, CDR1 is SGHAT and CDR2 FQNNGV. There are 16 residues in the CDR3.

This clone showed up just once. The DNA for the CDR3 is TGTGCCAGCAGCGCCTCTTGGGGGGATGGCTACACCTTC. Translated, it gives CASSASWGDGYTF. The chain links TRBV7-2 to TRBJ1-2; D may be TRBD1 (5 bases). The CDR3 has 13 amino acids. V was cut by 5 bases and J by 6 bases, with 13 bases left in between. Looked up from germline, CDR1 is SGHTA and CDR2 is FQGNSA.

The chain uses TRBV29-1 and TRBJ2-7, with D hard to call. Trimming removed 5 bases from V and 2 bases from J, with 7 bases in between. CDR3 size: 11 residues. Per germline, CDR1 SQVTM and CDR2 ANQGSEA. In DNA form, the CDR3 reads TGCAGCGTTCTCTTAGCCTACGAGCAGTACTTC. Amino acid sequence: CSVLLAYEQYF.

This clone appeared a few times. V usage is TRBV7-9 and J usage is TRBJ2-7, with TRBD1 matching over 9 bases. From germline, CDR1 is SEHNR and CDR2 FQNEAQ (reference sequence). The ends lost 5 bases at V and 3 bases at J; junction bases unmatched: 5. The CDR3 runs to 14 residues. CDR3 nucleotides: TGTGCCAGCAGCACGGACAGGGGCTACTACGAGCAGTACTTC. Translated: CASSTDRGYYEQYF.

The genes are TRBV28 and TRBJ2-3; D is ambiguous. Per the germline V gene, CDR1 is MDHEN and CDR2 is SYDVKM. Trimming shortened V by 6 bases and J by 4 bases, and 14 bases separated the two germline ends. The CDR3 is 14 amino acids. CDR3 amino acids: CASRDSSVADTQYF. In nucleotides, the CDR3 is TGTGCCAGCAGGGATAGCAGTGTGGCAGATACGCAGTATTTT.

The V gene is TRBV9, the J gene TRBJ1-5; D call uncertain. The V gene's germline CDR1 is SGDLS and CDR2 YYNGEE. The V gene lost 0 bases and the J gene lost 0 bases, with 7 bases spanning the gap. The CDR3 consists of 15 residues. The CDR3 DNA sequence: TGTGCCAGCAGCGTAGAGGCGGGTAGCAATCAGCCCCAGCATTTT. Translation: CASSVEAGSNQPQHF.

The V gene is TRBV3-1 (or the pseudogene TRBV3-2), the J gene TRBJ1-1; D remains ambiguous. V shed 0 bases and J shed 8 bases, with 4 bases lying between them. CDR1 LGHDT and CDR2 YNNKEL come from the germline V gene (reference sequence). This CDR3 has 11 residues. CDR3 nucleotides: TGTGCCAGCAGCCAAGACGTGGAAGCTTTCTTT. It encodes CASSQDVEAFF.